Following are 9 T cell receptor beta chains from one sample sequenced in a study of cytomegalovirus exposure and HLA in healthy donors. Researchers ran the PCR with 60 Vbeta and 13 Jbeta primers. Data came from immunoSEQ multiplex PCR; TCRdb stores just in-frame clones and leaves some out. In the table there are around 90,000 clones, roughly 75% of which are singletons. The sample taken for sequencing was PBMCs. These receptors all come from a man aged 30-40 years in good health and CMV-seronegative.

The CDR3 spells CASSLGQVYSYEQYF. The CDR3 nucleotides are TGCGCCAGCAGCTTGGGACAGGTCTACTCCTACGAGCAGTACTTC. The chain recombines TRBV5-1 with TRBJ2-7, with a tentative D call TRBD1 (6 bases). V lost 0 bases to trimming and J lost 0 bases, with 10 bases between them. CDR1 and CDR2 (germline): SGHRS, YFSETQ. The CDR3 is 15 residues long.

As DNA, the CDR3 is TGTGCCAGCAGCGTAGGGATACAGGGATTAAACACTGAAGCTTTCTTT. Its translation is CASSVGIQGLNTEAFF. This chain connects TRBV9 to TRBJ1-1; TRBD1 is a possible D gene (6 bases). Trimming cost V 0 bases and J 2 bases, with 14 bases left between them. The CDR3 loop spans 16 amino acids. Germline V lookup: CDR1 SGDLS, CDR2 YYNGEE.

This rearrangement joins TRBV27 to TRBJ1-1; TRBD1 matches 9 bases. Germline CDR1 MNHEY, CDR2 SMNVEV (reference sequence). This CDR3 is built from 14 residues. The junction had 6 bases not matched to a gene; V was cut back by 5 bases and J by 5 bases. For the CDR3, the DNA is TGTGCCAGCAGTCGGGACAGGGCTGGTACTGAAGCTTTCTTT. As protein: CASSRDRAGTEAFF.

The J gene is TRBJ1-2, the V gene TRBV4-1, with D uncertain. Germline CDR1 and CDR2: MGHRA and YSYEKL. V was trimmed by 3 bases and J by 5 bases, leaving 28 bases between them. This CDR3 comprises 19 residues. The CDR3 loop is CASSHPFGVVRGQEYGYTF. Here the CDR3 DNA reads TGCGCCAGCAGCCACCCCTTTGGGGTCGTCCGCGGGCAAGAGTATGGCTACACCTTC.

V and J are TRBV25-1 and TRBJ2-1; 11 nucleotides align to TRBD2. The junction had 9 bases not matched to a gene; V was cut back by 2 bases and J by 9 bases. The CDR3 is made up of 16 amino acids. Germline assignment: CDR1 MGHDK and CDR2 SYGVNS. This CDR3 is CASSETPLAGVVEQFF. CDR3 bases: TGTGCCAGCAGTGAAACCCCACTAGCGGGAGTAGTTGAGCAGTTCTTC.

The CDR3 spells CASSAPTGIASEAFF. CDR3 in DNA: TGCGCCAGCAGCGCACCAACAGGGATCGCTAGTGAAGCTTTCTTT. The rearrangement joins TRBV5-1 to TRBJ1-1, with a weak D call TRBD1 (6 bases). Per the germline V gene, CDR1 is SGHRS and CDR2 is YFSETQ. The CDR3 consists of 15 residues. Trimming cost V 4 bases and J 7 bases, with 20 bases left between them.

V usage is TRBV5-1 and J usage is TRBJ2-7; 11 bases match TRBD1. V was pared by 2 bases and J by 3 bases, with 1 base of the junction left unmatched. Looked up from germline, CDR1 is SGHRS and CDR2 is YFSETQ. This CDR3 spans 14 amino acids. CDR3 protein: CASSFGTGGYEQYF. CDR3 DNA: TGCGCCAGCAGCTTCGGGACAGGGGGCTACGAGCAGTACTTC.

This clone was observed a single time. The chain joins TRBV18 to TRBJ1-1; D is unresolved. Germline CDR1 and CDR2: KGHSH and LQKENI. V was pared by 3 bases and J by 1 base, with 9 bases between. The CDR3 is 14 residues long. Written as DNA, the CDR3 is TGTGCCAGCTCACCTACGCGGGAGAACACTGAAGCTTTCTTT. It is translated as CASSPTRENTEAFF.

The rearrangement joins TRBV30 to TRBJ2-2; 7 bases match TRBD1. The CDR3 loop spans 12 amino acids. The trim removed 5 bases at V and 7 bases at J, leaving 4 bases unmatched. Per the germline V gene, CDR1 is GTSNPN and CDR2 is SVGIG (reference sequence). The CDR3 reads CAWDRVSGELFF. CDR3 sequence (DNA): TGTGCCTGGGACAGGGTCAGCGGGGAGCTGTTTTTT.